This is a list of T cell receptor beta chains from one sample in a study of blood T cell repertoires in COVID-19. The repertoire was sequenced with immunoSEQ multiplex PCR; TCRdb's copy has only in-frame clones and lacks some. The profile shows about 83,000 clones, around nine tenths of them singletons. Sequencing was performed on peripheral blood. These receptors all stem from a man aged 60 to 69 with acute or convalescent COVID-19. Each CDR3 is given with its conserved first and last residue. The D gene is left open where the match is weak. Rows may omit the clone size; those that give it use once, few, many or a size class.

len	abundance	d_gene	j_gene	v_gene	CDR3nt	CDR3aa
17	.	TRBD1	TRBJ1-5	TRBV7-9	TGTGCCAGCAGCCCAGGGAGCGGGACAGGGATCAATCAGCCCCAGCATTTT	CASSPGSGTGINQPQHF
13	.	.	TRBJ1-5	TRBV4-3	TGCGCCAGCAGCCAAGATCGGGGGCAGCCCCAGCATTTT	CASSQDRGQPQHF
15	.	TRBD1	TRBJ2-1	TRBV7-6	TGTGCCAGCAGCGTGGGACAGGGTGACTACAATGAGCAGTTCTTC	CASSVGQGDYNEQFF
13	once	TRBD1	TRBJ1-5	TRBV18	TGTGCCAGCTCACCACCAGGGGGCCAGCCCCAGCATTTT	CASSPPGGQPQHF
14	.	.	TRBJ2-5	TRBV7-9	TGTGCCAGCAGCTTAGACGCGGGGAGAGAGACCCAGTACTTC	CASSLDAGRETQYF
16	.	.	TRBJ2-2	TRBV9	TGTGCCAGCAGCGCACGACAGAAAGCCAACACCGGGGAGCTGTTTTTT	CASSARQKANTGELFF
16	.	.	TRBJ1-3	TRBV19	TGTGCCAGTAGACCGCTTCAGGGCCTCTCTGGAAACACCATATATTTT	CASRPLQGLSGNTIYF
20	.	.	TRBJ2-1	TRBV6-2/TRBV6-3	TGTGCCAGCAGTAGCGCCTCGAGGTTCCAGGGGCGAAGCTCCTACAATGAGCAGTTCTTC	CASSSASRFQGRSSYNEQFF
14	.	TRBD1	TRBJ2-5	TRBV28	TGTGCCAGCCTTGGACAGGGTATAGTCGAGACCCAGTACTTC	CASLGQGIVETQYF
16	.	TRBD2	TRBJ2-5	TRBV5-4	TGTGCCAGCAGCAACCCACGGGGGGGCGGTGTAGAGACCCAGTACTTC	CASSNPRGGGVETQYF
12	.	.	TRBJ1-1	TRBV30	TGTGTCTGGCACAGGGATTTGACTGAAGCTTTCTTT	CVWHRDLTEAFF
12	few	.	TRBJ1-2	TRBV7-2	TGTGCCAGCAGCTTAGCCTCCCGGGAGCTCCGCTTC	CASSLASRELRF
13	once	.	TRBJ1-2	TRBV5-6	TGTGCCAGCAGCTTGGCCGCAGGGGAAGGCTACACCTTC	CASSLAAGEGYTF
15	once	.	TRBJ2-3	TRBV5-1	TGCGCCAGCAGCTTGGATGGGACTGGCACAGATACGCAGTATTTT	CASSLDGTGTDTQYF
15	.	.	TRBJ1-6	TRBV4-3	TGCGCCAGCAGCCAAGATCGGCAGGGAGGGTCACCCCTCCACTTT	CASSQDRQGGSPLHF
16	.	TRBD1	TRBJ2-1	TRBV14	TGTGCCAGCAGCCAAGTTCCGGGACAGGGTGACAATGAGCAGTTCTTC	CASSQVPGQGDNEQFF
13	.	TRBD1	TRBJ1-2	TRBV12-3/TRBV12-4	TGTGCCAGCAGTGCCGGACAGGACAGGGGCTACACCTTC	CASSAGQDRGYTF
14	.	.	TRBJ2-3	TRBV6-5	TGTGCCAGCAGTTACTCAGGCGGCGCAGATACGCAGTATTTT	CASSYSGGADTQYF
14	.	.	TRBJ1-1	TRBV3-1/TRBV3-2	TGTGCCAGCAGCCAATCAGGGCCCAACACTGAAGCTTTCTTT	CASSQSGPNTEAFF
14	.	TRBD1	TRBJ1-5	TRBV6-6	TGTGCCAGCAGGCCAGGGGGCAGCAATCAGCCCCAGCATTTT	CASRPGGSNQPQHF
16	.	TRBD2	TRBJ2-3	TRBV9	TGTGCCAGCAGCGGGCACCGGGGGGTTTCCACAGATACGCAGTATTTT	CASSGHRGVSTDTQYF
14	.	.	TRBJ2-7	TRBV2	TGTGCCAGCAGTGAAGGCATTAGCTCCTACGAGCAGTACTTC	CASSEGISSYEQYF
13	.	.	TRBJ1-2	TRBV15	TGTGCCACCAGCAGACAGGGTGACTATGGCTACACCTTC	CATSRQGDYGYTF
18	.	TRBD1	TRBJ1-5	TRBV9	TGTGCCAGCAGCGCCTCCGATGGGACAGGGGGTTGGAATCAGCCCCAGCATTTT	CASSASDGTGGWNQPQHF
13	.	TRBD1	TRBJ1-1	TRBV24-1	TGTGCCACCCCTGACAGGGGGGGCACTGAAGCTTTCTTT	CATPDRGGTEAFF
15	once	.	TRBJ2-5	TRBV7-2	TGTGCCAGCAGCTCTCATGGGACACTTCAAGAGACCCAGTACTTC	CASSSHGTLQETQYF
16	.	TRBD1	TRBJ2-3	TRBV9	TGTGCCAGCAGCGGACCGAGACAGGGACCCACAGATACGCAGTATTTT	CASSGPRQGPTDTQYF
16	once	.	TRBJ2-5	TRBV21-1	TGTGCCAGCAACCAATACTTTCGAACCCCGGGAGAGACCCAGTACTTC	CASNQYFRTPGETQYF
17	once	TRBD1	TRBJ1-2	TRBV3-1/TRBV3-2	TGTGCCAGCAGCCTCGGGACAGGGCTCGCGTGGGGCTATGGCTACACCTTC	CASSLGTGLAWGYGYTF
19	.	TRBD2	TRBJ2-3	TRBV4-3	TGCGCCAGCAGCCAAGCAAGCAGTAGCGGGGTTTTAATTATGGATACGCAGTATTTT	CASSQASSSGVLIMDTQYF
15	.	TRBD1	TRBJ2-1	TRBV7-8	TGTGCCAGCAGCCCTAGGGGGCTCGAAGACAATGAGCAGTTCTTC	CASSPRGLEDNEQFF
18	.	.	TRBJ1-6	TRBV7-2	TGTGCCAGCAGCCCAAAGCTGAACCCTTATTTCTATAATTCACCCCTCCACTTT	CASSPKLNPYFYNSPLHF
15	.	.	TRBJ2-2	TRBV6-5	TGTGCCAGCAGTTACGGGCATACGAACACCGGGGAGCTGTTTTTT	CASSYGHTNTGELFF
13	.	.	TRBJ2-1	TRBV4-3	TGCGCCAGCAGCCTCAGATTCGGGGAGGAGCAGTTCTTC	CASSLRFGEEQFF
16	once	TRBD1	TRBJ1-4	TRBV5-5	TGTGCCAGCAGTTTGACAGGGGCCACAACTAATGAAAAACTGTTTTTT	CASSLTGATTNEKLFF
12	.	.	TRBJ1-2	TRBV2	TGTGCCAGCAGTGACTATATGATGGGCTACACCTTC	CASSDYMMGYTF
16	.	TRBD1	TRBJ1-2	TRBV6-6	TGTGCCAGCAGATTACAGGGGGCGCGTCAAAAGGGTGGCTACACCTTC	CASRLQGARQKGGYTF
18	.	.	TRBJ2-2	TRBV6-2/TRBV6-3	TGTGCCAGCAGTACCCCTTACATTACTCGGGGAGACACCGGGGAGCTGTTTTTT	CASSTPYITRGDTGELFF
15	.	TRBD1	TRBJ1-2	TRBV30	TGTGCCTGGAGGGACAGGGGGAGAGCTAACTATGGCTACACCTTC	CAWRDRGRANYGYTF
15	.	.	TRBJ1-1	TRBV7-9	TGTGCCAGCAGCTTAGGTAGGGGTACGGACACTGAAGCTTTCTTT	CASSLGRGTDTEAFF
12	few	.	TRBJ2-1	TRBV3-1/TRBV3-2	TGTGCCAGCAGCCAGACTATTGCTGAGCAGTTCTTC	CASSQTIAEQFF
15	.	.	TRBJ1-2	TRBV15	TGTGCCACCAGCAGAGATAGGGAGGGGCTCTATGGCTACACCTTC	CATSRDREGLYGYTF
15	.	.	TRBJ1-1	TRBV11-2	TGTGCCAGCAGCTTAGAACCGGGGGGCAACACTGAAGCTTTCTTT	CASSLEPGGNTEAFF
16	.	TRBD2	TRBJ2-1	TRBV19	TGTGCCAGTAGTTACGGGACTAGCGGGGAGTACAATGAGCAGTTCTTC	CASSYGTSGEYNEQFF
14	.	.	TRBJ1-1	TRBV3-1/TRBV3-2	TGTGCCAGCAGCCATCGACAGACGAACACTGAAGCTTTCTTT	CASSHRQTNTEAFF
17	.	TRBD1	TRBJ1-2	TRBV11-2	TGTGCCAGCAGCTTAGATCCCCGGGACAGGGGGCGAAATGGCTACACCTTC	CASSLDPRDRGRNGYTF
14	.	.	TRBJ1-5	TRBV25-1	TGTGCCAGCAGTGAATCGGGTACCACACAGCCCCAGCATTTT	CASSESGTTQPQHF
15	.	.	TRBJ2-7	TRBV9	TGTGCCAGCAGCGTAGGTATGGGGGACTCTTACGAGCAGTACTTC	CASSVGMGDSYEQYF
13	.	TRBD1	TRBJ1-2	TRBV6-2/TRBV6-3	TGTGCCAGCAGTACGACAGGGGTCTATGGCTACACCTTC	CASSTTGVYGYTF
17	.	TRBD1	TRBJ1-5	TRBV30	TGTGCCTGGAGTCCGACTTGGGACAGGCCCTATAATCAGCCCCAGCATTTT	CAWSPTWDRPYNQPQHF
17	few	TRBD1	TRBJ1-1	TRBV18	TGTGCCAGCTCACTCGTCGAAGGGGGCGCTTTGGGGACTGAAGCTTTCTTT	CASSLVEGGALGTEAFF
16	.	.	TRBJ1-1	TRBV5-1	TGCGCCAGCAGCCAGACAGGCCCTCTCCAGGACACTGAAGCTTTCTTT	CASSQTGPLQDTEAFF
13	.	.	TRBJ1-2	TRBV5-1	TGCGCCAGCAGCTTCGGAGACAGGATAGGCTACACCTTC	CASSFGDRIGYTF
13	once	TRBD1	TRBJ2-5	TRBV18	TGTGCCAGCTCAGGACAGGGTCAAGAGACCCAGTACTTC	CASSGQGQETQYF
14	.	TRBD1	TRBJ1-1	TRBV4-3	TGCGCCAGCAGCCAGGGACAGGGAGGCACTGAAGCTTTCTTT	CASSQGQGGTEAFF
15	.	.	TRBJ1-3	TRBV15	TGTGCCACCAGCAGAGTTTCAGGGACTGGAAACACCATATATTTT	CATSRVSGTGNTIYF
14	.	.	TRBJ1-5	TRBV28	TGTGCCAGCAGTGAAGGGTCAGGGAAACAGCCCCAGCATTTT	CASSEGSGKQPQHF
14	.	TRBD2	TRBJ2-4	TRBV5-4	TGTGCCAGCAGCTCGGGGGGAGCCAAAAACATTCAGTACTTC	CASSSGGAKNIQYF
18	.	TRBD2	TRBJ2-7	TRBV3-1/TRBV3-2	TGTGCCAGCAGTCTCCTCATGCGGGGGGGACTCCTTTCCTACGAGCAGTACTTC	CASSLLMRGGLLSYEQYF